This passage covers 16 T cell receptor beta chains from one sample sequenced in a study of beta chain features in type 1 diabetes. Every isolated RNA sample was fully reverse transcribed, so sequencing captured expressed TCRB transcripts. Clones were read by immunoSEQ multiplex PCR, and TCRdb kept only the in-frame ones, dropping some. The sample has over 500,000 clones, roughly a sixth seen once. Sequencing was performed on naive CD4+ T cells from blood. The source is a man aged 18-30 years in good health.

The chain links TRBV7-9 to TRBJ2-3; 10 nucleotides match TRBD2. CDR1 is SEHNR and CDR2 is FQNEAQ in the germline V gene (reference sequence). The V gene end was trimmed by 9 bases and the J gene end by 5 bases; junction bases not matched to a gene: 14. The CDR3 length is 16 residues. CDR3 amino acids: CASSFGAGGLLDTQYF. The CDR3, as DNA: TGTGCCAGTTCCTTTGGAGCGGGGGGGCTGCTAGATACGCAGTATTTT.

The V call is TRBV7-2, the J call TRBJ1-3, with 7 nucleotides matching TRBD1. V lost 3 bases to trimming and J lost 9 bases; unmatched junction nucleotides: 17. Germline loops: CDR1 SGHTA, CDR2 FQGNSA. The CDR3 runs 17 residues. Written as DNA, the CDR3 is TGTGCCAGCAGCTTGGCCGCAGGGGGACCTGGAAGCAGCACCATATATTTT. It yields the protein CASSLAAGGPGSSTIYF.

The chain combines TRBV9 with TRBJ1-5; D might be TRBD1 (6 bases). The CDR3 spans 14 residues. The germline V and J ends were trimmed by 3 bases and 3 bases, with 10 bases remaining between them. Per the germline V gene, CDR1 is SGDLS and CDR2 is YYNGEE. For the CDR3, the DNA is TGTGCCAGCAGCGCGGGACACCTCAATCAGCCCCAGCATTTT. Residues: CASSAGHLNQPQHF.

This clone came up a few times. The genes are TRBV18 and TRBJ2-7; D is possibly TRBD1 (5 bases). The CDR3 is 12 amino acids. Germline V gives CDR1 KGHSH, CDR2 LQKENI. Trimming shortened V by 6 bases and J by 2 bases, and 8 bases separated the two germline ends. This CDR3 reads CASSDIAYEQYF. The CDR3, as DNA: TGTGCCAGCTCGGACATTGCCTACGAGCAGTACTTC.

The J gene is TRBJ2-3, the V gene TRBV2; 13 nucleotides match TRBD2. The ends lost 4 bases at V and 6 bases at J; junction bases unmatched: 4. The CDR3 is made up of 15 amino acids. In germline, CDR1 is SNHLY, CDR2 FYNNEI. The CDR3 is CASSVTSGRLDTQYF. CDR3 sequence (DNA): TGTGCCAGCAGTGTGACTAGCGGGAGGTTGGATACGCAGTATTTT.

This rearrangement joins TRBV19 to TRBJ1-1; 9 bases match TRBD1. CDR1 LNHDA and CDR2 SQIVND come from the germline V gene (reference sequence). Unmatched junction bases numbered 4, after V lost 0 bases and J lost 5 bases. The CDR3 runs to 15 residues. The CDR3 coding sequence is TGTGCCAGTAGTATAGATGGGACAGGGAAGACTGAAGCTTTCTTT. Translation: CASSIDGTGKTEAFF.

This clone has just a few counts. The chain recombines TRBV19 with TRBJ2-2; D unresolved. The CDR3 is 14 amino acids. The V end lost 5 bases, the J end lost 0 bases, and 7 bases lay between the germline ends. The germline V gene has CDR1 LNHDA and CDR2 SQIVND (reference sequence). CDR3 in amino acids: CASSVKTNTGELFF. The CDR3 DNA follows: TGTGCCAGTAGTGTGAAGACGAACACCGGGGAGCTGTTTTTT. Drawing the rest from reference TRBV19 and TRBJ2-2, the complete variable domain is DGGITQSPKYLFRKEGQNVTLSCEQNLNHDAMYWYRQDPGQGLRLIYYSQIVNDFQKGDIAEGYSVSREKKESFPLTVTSAQKNPTAFYLCASSVKTNTGELFFGEGSRLTVL.

This clone was seen only a few times. This chain joins TRBV19 and TRBJ2-2; weak D call: TRBD1 (5 bases). Germline values: CDR1 LNHDA, CDR2 SQIVND (reference sequence). CDR3 length equals 14 residues. V was cut by 6 bases and J by 1 base, with 9 bases left in between. This CDR3 reads CASRGTGNTGELFF. CDR3 DNA: TGTGCCAGTAGAGGCACAGGGAACACCGGGGAGCTGTTTTTT. The entire variable domain, with the rest obtained from reference TRBV19 and TRBJ2-2, is as follows: DGGITQSPKYLFRKEGQNVTLSCEQNLNHDAMYWYRQDPGQGLRLIYYSQIVNDFQKGDIAEGYSVSREKKESFPLTVTSAQKNPTAFYLCASRGTGNTGELFFGEGSRLTVL.

This clone was found a few times. This sequence joins TRBV21-1 and TRBJ1-5; TRBD1 was called by the table and not checked on the DNA. TRBV21-1 is a pseudogene segment. The CDR3 length is 17 residues. CDR3 residues: CASSGTGSAGSNQPQHF. The CDR3 DNA is TGTGCCAGCAGCGGGACAGGGTCGGCAGGGAGCAATCAGCCCCAGCATTTT.

The chain uses TRBV4-2 and TRBJ2-5; D may be TRBD1 or TRBD2 (5 bases each). Near its end, the DNA agrees better with TRBJ2-7, so the J call may be wrong. From germline, CDR1 is LGHNA and CDR2 YNFKEQ. The CDR3 runs to 17 residues. CDR3 sequence: CASSQVITGTVSYEQYF. DNA for the CDR3: TGTGCCAGCAGCCAAGTGATTACTGGGACGGTATCCTACGAGCAGTACTTC.

The V and J genes are TRBV7-2 and TRBJ2-5; 13 positions agree with TRBD2. The CDR3 length is 17 residues. Trimming at V came to 1 base and at J to 1 base, leaving 3 bases not matched to a gene. CDR1 is SGHTA and CDR2 is FQGNSA in the germline V gene. CDR3: CASSLVGTSGVQETQYF. For the CDR3, the DNA is TGTGCCAGCAGCTTAGTAGGGACTAGCGGGGTCCAAGAGACCCAGTACTTC.

This clone turned up a few times. V is TRBV7-6 and J is TRBJ2-3; 10 bases map to TRBD2. V was clipped by 3 bases and J by 3 bases; unmatched bases: 3. Germline assignment: CDR1 SGHVS and CDR2 FNYEAQ. This CDR3 spans 15 amino acids. DNA of the CDR3: TGTGCCAGCAGCTTGGAGCGGGAGGGAACAGATACGCAGTATTTT. Protein: CASSLEREGTDTQYF.

The sample holds a few counts of this clone. Within the sample, other DNA sequences also encode this same CDR3. The CDR3 here is CASMGRGELFF. The CDR3 DNA is TGTGCCAGCATGGGTCGCGGGGAGCTGTTTTTT. The chain uses TRBV27 and TRBJ2-2; D call uncertain. CDR1 and CDR2 from the germline V gene are MNHEY and SMNVEV (reference sequence). The CDR3 loop spans 11 amino acids. V shed 7 bases and J shed 7 bases, with 7 bases lying between them.

The chain recombines TRBV9 with TRBJ2-7, with 8 bases matching TRBD2. The CDR3 loop spans 13 amino acids. Germline V lookup: CDR1 SGDLS, CDR2 YYNGEE. J lost 4 bases, V lost 6 bases, and 6 bases had no gene match. The CDR3 DNA reads as TGTGCCAGCAATCCCGGGGGGGCATACGAGCAGTACTTC. It codes for CASNPGGAYEQYF.

A few counts support this clone. The chain joins TRBV9 to TRBJ2-3; D gene unclear. CDR3 length equals 13 residues. With 5 bases removed from V and 0 bases from J, the gap between germline ends came to 7 bases. CDR1 SGDLS and CDR2 YYNGEE come from the germline V gene. Written as DNA, the CDR3 is TGTGCCAGCAGACCTGCGAGCACAGATACGCAGTATTTT. This gives the protein CASRPASTDTQYF.

Points on this clone: The sample holds other DNA sequences that translate to the same CDR3. The chain recombines TRBV29-1 with TRBJ1-1, with 9 bases fitting TRBD1. Looked up from germline, CDR1 is SQVTM and CDR2 is ANQGSEA. Losses at the gene ends were 6 bases for V and 5 bases for J; bases not matched to a gene: 4. The length of the CDR3 is 12 residues. CDR3: CSVRQGGTEAFF. CDR3 nucleotides: TGCAGCGTGCGACAGGGGGGTACTGAAGCTTTCTTT.